This passage covers 24 T cell receptor beta chains from one sample sequenced in a study of cytomegalovirus exposure and HLA in healthy donors. Both 60 Vbeta primers and 13 Jbeta primers went into the PCR. TCRdb keeps only in-frame clones here, not all; method: immunoSEQ multiplex PCR. The profile shows tens of thousands of clones, 65% to 80% of them singletons. The source material was PBMCs. The receptor source for this set is a man between 35 and 55 years old in good health and CMV-seropositive.

This clone was detected a few times. The rearrangement links TRBV7-3 to TRBJ2-4; 9 bases are a match to TRBD1. V was clipped by 2 bases and J by 0 bases; unmatched bases: 8. The CDR3 is 18 residues long. CDR1 is SGHTA and CDR2 is FQGTGA in the germline V gene. The CDR3 here is CASSLGQGKGEAKNIQYF. As DNA, the CDR3 is TGTGCCAGCAGCTTAGGACAGGGGAAGGGAGAAGCCAAAAACATTCAGTACTTC.

This clone is labeled as large. The CDR3 DNA reads TGTGCCAGCAGCTCACAGGGTTGGGCTTTCTTT. Its protein product is CASSSQGWAFF. The rearrangement uses TRBV13 and TRBJ1-1, with D possibly being TRBD1 (6 bases). Germline lookup yields CDR1 PRHDT and CDR2 FYEKMQ (reference sequence). V lost 4 bases and J lost 11, with 11 bases in between. CDR3 length: 11 residues. Together with reference TRBV13 and TRBJ1-1, the CDR3 gives the full variable domain: AAGVIQSPRHLIKEKRETATLKCYPIPRHDTVYWYQQGPGQDPQFLISFYEKMQSDKGSIPDRFSAQQFSDYHSELNMSSLELGDSALYFCASSSQGWAFFGQGTRLTVV.

This chain links TRBV2 with TRBJ2-3; D uncertain. V was pared by 6 bases and J by 1 base, with 5 bases between. Looked up from germline, CDR1 is SNHLY and CDR2 is FYNNEI. The CDR3 totals 12 residues. The CDR3 DNA sequence: TGTGCCAGCAGCCGGGGCACAGATACGCAGTATTTT. Translation gives CASSRGTDTQYF.

The chain recombines TRBV6-1 with TRBJ1-2, with D maybe TRBD1 (6 bases). Germline V gene lookup returns CDR1 MNHNS and CDR2 SASEGT. Trimming removed 6 bases at V and 2 bases at J, with 7 bases between. The CDR3 is 12 residues long. The chain's CDR3 is CASSQGNYGYTF. DNA for the CDR3: TGTGCCAGCAGCCAGGGGAACTATGGCTACACCTTC.

V is TRBV25-1 and J is TRBJ2-3; unclear D gene. Germline CDR1 reads MGHDK; CDR2 reads SYGVNS. Trimming shortened V by 1 base and J by 4 bases, and 12 bases separated the two germline ends. The CDR3 contains 15 residues. The CDR3 loop reads CASSESYLQADTQYF. The CDR3, as DNA: TGTGCCAGCAGTGAATCCTACCTTCAGGCAGATACGCAGTATTTT.

V is TRBV5-1 and J is TRBJ1-1; tentative D call: TRBD1 (6 bases). V lost 4 bases to trimming and J lost 1 base, with 8 bases between them. Germline lookup yields CDR1 SGHRS and CDR2 YFSETQ. The length of the CDR3 is 13 residues. CDR3 region: CASSEGQNTEAFF. CDR3 DNA sequence: TGCGCCAGCAGCGAGGGACAGAACACTGAAGCTTTCTTT.

This chain uses TRBV15 with TRBJ2-7; 9 bases align to TRBD1. CDR3 length: 15 amino acids. Trimming cost V 2 bases and J 2 bases; bases outside gene matches: 4. Germline values: CDR1 LNHNV, CDR2 YYDKDF (reference sequence). This CDR3 is CATSRPGTGTYEQYF. CDR3 DNA: TGTGCCACCAGCAGACCCGGGACAGGGACCTACGAGCAGTACTTC.

This chain uses TRBV9 with TRBJ2-1, with a weak D call TRBD2 (5 bases). Germline CDR1 and CDR2: SGDLS and YYNGEE. The CDR3 has 16 residues. The V end was cut by 4 bases, the J end by 2 bases, with 16 bases between. DNA for the CDR3: TGTGCCAGCAGCCTCCGGACTGGGATAGCCTACAATGAGCAGTTCTTC. Translated, it gives CASSLRTGIAYNEQFF.

This chain uses TRBV29-1 with TRBJ2-1, with D perhaps TRBD2 (6 bases). This CDR3 is 12 amino acids long. The germline V and J ends were trimmed by 5 bases and 6 bases, with 11 bases remaining between them. CDR1 is SQVTM, CDR2 ANQGSEA, per germline. This chain's CDR3 is CSVTSSGNEQFF. For the CDR3, the DNA is TGCAGCGTTACTAGCTCGGGCAATGAGCAGTTCTTC.

This clone has only one observation. The chain recombines TRBV5-1 with TRBJ2-5; D possibly corresponds to TRBD2 (5 bases). This CDR3 comprises 14 residues. Trimming removed 4 bases from V and 2 bases from J, with 12 bases in between. Germline V gives CDR1 SGHRS, CDR2 YFSETQ. The CDR3 DNA sequence: TGCGCCAGCAGCCAGCGGAATCAACAAGAGACCCAGTACTTC. Translation gives CASSQRNQQETQYF.

Regarding this clone: At one boundary the junction diverges from the germline segment, which might be a read error. V gene TRBV25-1 combines with J gene TRBJ1-2, with a weak D call TRBD1 (5 bases). There are 15 residues in the CDR3. Germline lookup yields CDR1 MGHDK and CDR2 SYGVNS. The DNA for the CDR3 is TGTGCCAGCAGTGAATCCGGGGCGGGGAACTATGGCTACATCTTC. Its protein product is CASSESGAGNYGYIF.

CDR3 sequence: CASSLSTPQGSPLHF. CDR3 nucleotide sequence: TGCGCCAGCAGCTTGTCGACACCCCAAGGTTCACCCCTCCACTTT. The genes are TRBV5-1 and TRBJ1-6; D unresolved. The CDR3 contains 15 residues. Trimming took 1 base from V and 9 from J, leaving 14 bases between them. Germline CDR1 reads SGHRS; CDR2 reads YFSETQ.

This clone was detected only a few times. The chain employs TRBV15 and TRBJ1-1, with TRBD1 identical over 7 bases. The V gene end was trimmed by 0 bases and the J gene end by 4 bases; junction bases not matched to a gene: 8. Germline V gives CDR1 LNHNV, CDR2 YYDKDF (reference sequence). The CDR3 length is 16 residues. The CDR3 region has the DNA TGTGCCACCAGCAGAGATCGGGGCAGGGGGGTCACTGAAGCTTTCTTT. Protein: CATSRDRGRGVTEAFF.

This clone came up a few times. The chain employs TRBV2 and TRBJ1-2; no reliable D call. Germline CDR1 reads SNHLY; CDR2 reads FYNNEI. The CDR3 is made up of 13 amino acids. V lost 7 bases and J 1 base, leaving 10 bases between the germline ends. The CDR3 bases are TGTGCCAGCAAGGACGGACTTAACTATGGCTACACCTTC. Translated, it gives CASKDGLNYGYTF.

The chain combines TRBV6-6 with TRBJ2-5; 8 bases are a match to TRBD1. The germline V gene has CDR1 MNHNY and CDR2 SVGAGI (reference sequence). The CDR3 spans 14 residues. Trimming took 8 bases from V and 3 from J; bases not matched to a gene: 8. CDR3 in DNA: TGTGCCAGCGCCCTCAGGGGGCGGGAAGAGACCCAGTACTTC. Protein sequence: CASALRGREETQYF.

The rearrangement uses TRBV2 and TRBJ1-4; D gene uncertain. Germline values: CDR1 SNHLY, CDR2 FYNNEI. Trimming cost V 6 bases and J 3 bases, with 11 bases left between them. The CDR3 runs to 14 residues. Here the CDR3 reads CASREGNSNEKLFF. The CDR3 DNA is TGTGCCAGCAGGGAGGGCAACTCTAATGAAAAACTGTTTTTT. The variable domain in full, with the rest retrieved from reference TRBV2 and TRBJ1-4, is EPEVTQTPSHQVTQMGQEVILRCVPISNHLYFYWYRQILGQKVEFLVSFYNNEISEKSEIFDDQFSVERPDGSNFTLKIRSTKLEDSAMYFCASREGNSNEKLFFGSGTQLSVL.

Of note for this clone: The sample carries other DNA sequences with the same CDR3. The chain recombines TRBV6-5 with TRBJ1-2, with a tentative D call TRBD1 (5 bases). Trimming cost V 2 bases and J 5 bases, with 12 bases left between them. The CDR3 loop spans 14 amino acids. Germline CDR1 is MNHEY and CDR2 is SVGAGI. CDR3 loop: CASSYQGGGYGYTF. As DNA, the CDR3 is TGTGCCAGCAGTTACCAGGGCGGAGGGTATGGCTACACCTTC.

This clone was counted a single time. The chain recombines TRBV11-2 with TRBJ2-3; 7 bases fit TRBD1. In germline, CDR1 is SGHAT, CDR2 FQNNGV. The CDR3 consists of 15 residues. V shed 6 bases, J shed 2 bases, and the junction held 8 bases outside the gene matches. The CDR3 sequence is CASSRDGQVTDTQYF. The CDR3 DNA is TGTGCCAGCAGTCGTGATGGACAGGTCACAGATACGCAGTATTTT.

The chain employs TRBV6-5 and TRBJ2-3; tentatively, D is TRBD2 (5 bases). This CDR3 has 13 residues. V was cut by 7 bases and J by 4 bases, with 12 bases left in between. Germline lookup yields CDR1 MNHEY and CDR2 SVGAGI. The DNA of the CDR3 is TGTGCCAGCAATAGTCGGGAAGCAGATACGCAGTATTTT. It encodes CASNSREADTQYF.

The V call is TRBV7-9, the J call TRBJ2-1; the match to TRBD1 covers 7 bases. The trim removed 4 bases at V and 8 bases at J, leaving 17 bases unmatched. This CDR3 has 17 amino acids. Germline V gene data show CDR1 as SEHNR and CDR2 as FQNEAQ (reference sequence). The CDR3 sequence: CASSSTATGVRFDEQFF. DNA of the CDR3: TGTGCCAGCAGCTCTACTGCAACAGGGGTTCGCTTCGATGAGCAGTTCTTC. The full variable domain, completed using reference TRBV7-9 and TRBJ2-1, is DTGVSQNPRHKITKRGQNVTFRCDPISEHNRLYWYRQTLGQGPEFLTYFQNEAQLEKSRLLSDRFSAERPKGSFSTLEIQRTEQGDSAMYLCASSSTATGVRFDEQFFGPGTRLTVL.

This clone was seen a few times. The chain carries TRBV5-1 and TRBJ2-2; 12 nucleotides align to TRBD2. The CDR3 is made up of 17 amino acids. The V segment lost 4 bases and the J segment 0 bases; nucleotides outside the gene matches: 4. Germline CDR1 reads SGHRS; CDR2 reads YFSETQ. The CDR3: CASSKTSGGPNTGELFF. The CDR3, as DNA: TGCGCCAGCAGCAAGACTAGCGGGGGACCGAACACCGGGGAGCTGTTTTTT.

V gene TRBV14 combines with J gene TRBJ2-3; D is unresolved. Trimming pared 0 bases from V and 6 bases from J, leaving 7 bases between. CDR1 and CDR2 (germline): SGHDN, FVKESK. The CDR3 loop spans 13 amino acids. CDR3 coding DNA: TGTGCCAGCAGCCAAGATTTCATGGATACGCAGTATTTT. This codes for CASSQDFMDTQYF.

The chain has TRBV7-2 and TRBJ2-4, with D perhaps TRBD2 (7 bases). Germline V lookup: CDR1 SGHTA, CDR2 FQGNSA. The CDR3 has 18 amino acids. Deletions cut 3 bases from V and 0 bases from J, with 18 bases between. CDR3 in amino acids: CASSLGHGGRVAKNIQYF. CDR3 bases: TGTGCCAGCAGCTTGGGACACGGGGGGCGCGTAGCCAAAAACATTCAGTACTTC. The entire variable domain, with the rest obtained from reference TRBV7-2 and TRBJ2-4, is as follows: GAGVSQSPSNKVTEKGKDVELRCDPISGHTALYWYRQSLGQGLEFLIYFQGNSAPDKSGLPSDRFSAERTGGSVSTLTIQRTQQEDSAVYLCASSLGHGGRVAKNIQYFGAGTRLSVL.

In this sample, this clone turned up a few times. The chain couples TRBV10-3 to TRBJ2-2; 8 bases are a match to TRBD2. CDR1 and CDR2 from the germline V gene are ENHRY and SYGVKD. The CDR3 runs 12 residues. Losses at the gene ends were 10 bases for V and 6 bases for J; bases not matched to a gene: 4. The CDR3 sequence: CASAGGAGELFF. The CDR3 bases are TGTGCCAGCGCGGGAGGCGCCGGGGAGCTGTTTTTT.